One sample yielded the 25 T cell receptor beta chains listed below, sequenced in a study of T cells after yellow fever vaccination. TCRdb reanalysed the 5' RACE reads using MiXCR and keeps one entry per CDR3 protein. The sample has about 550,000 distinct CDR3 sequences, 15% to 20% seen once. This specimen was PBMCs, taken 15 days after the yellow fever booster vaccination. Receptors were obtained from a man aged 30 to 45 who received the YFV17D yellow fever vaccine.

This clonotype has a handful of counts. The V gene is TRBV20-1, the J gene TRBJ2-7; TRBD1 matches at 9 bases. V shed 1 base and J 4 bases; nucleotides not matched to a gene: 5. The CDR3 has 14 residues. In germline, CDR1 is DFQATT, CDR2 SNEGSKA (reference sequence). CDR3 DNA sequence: TGCAGTGCTAGAGTGGCGGGACAGGGTTACGAGCAGTACTTC. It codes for CSARVAGQGYEQYF.

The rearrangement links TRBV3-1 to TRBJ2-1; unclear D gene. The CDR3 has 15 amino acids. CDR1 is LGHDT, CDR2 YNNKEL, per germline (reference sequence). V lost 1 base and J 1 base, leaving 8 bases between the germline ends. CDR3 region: CASSQVGKSYNEQFF. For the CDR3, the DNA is TGTGCCAGCAGCCAAGTAGGCAAGTCCTACAATGAGCAGTTCTTC.

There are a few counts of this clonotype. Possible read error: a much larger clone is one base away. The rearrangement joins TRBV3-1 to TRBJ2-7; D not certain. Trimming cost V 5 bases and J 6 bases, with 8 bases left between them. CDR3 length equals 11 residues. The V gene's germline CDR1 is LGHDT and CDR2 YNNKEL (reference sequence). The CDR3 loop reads CASSSPFEQYF. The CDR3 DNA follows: TGTGCCAGCAGCTCCCCCTTCGAGCAGTACTTC.

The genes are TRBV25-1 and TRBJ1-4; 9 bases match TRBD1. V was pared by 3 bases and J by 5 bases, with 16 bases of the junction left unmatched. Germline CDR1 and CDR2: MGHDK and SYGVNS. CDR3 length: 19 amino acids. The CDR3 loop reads CASSETTGTGKSDNEKLFF. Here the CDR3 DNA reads TGTGCCAGCAGTGAGACGACCGGGACAGGGAAATCGGACAATGAAAAACTGTTTTTT.

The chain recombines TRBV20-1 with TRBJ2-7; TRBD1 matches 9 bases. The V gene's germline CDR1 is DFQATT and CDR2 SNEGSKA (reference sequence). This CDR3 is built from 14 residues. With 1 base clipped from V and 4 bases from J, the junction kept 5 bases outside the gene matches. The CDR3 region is CSARAGQGAYEQYF. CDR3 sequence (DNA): TGCAGTGCTAGAGCGGGACAGGGAGCATACGAGCAGTACTTC.

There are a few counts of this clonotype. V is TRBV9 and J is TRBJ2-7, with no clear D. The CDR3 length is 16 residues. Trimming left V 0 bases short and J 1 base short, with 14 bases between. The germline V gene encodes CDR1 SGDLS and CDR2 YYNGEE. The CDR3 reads CASSVDHKGLSYEQYF. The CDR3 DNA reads TGTGCCAGCAGCGTAGACCATAAAGGCTTGTCCTACGAGCAGTACTTC.

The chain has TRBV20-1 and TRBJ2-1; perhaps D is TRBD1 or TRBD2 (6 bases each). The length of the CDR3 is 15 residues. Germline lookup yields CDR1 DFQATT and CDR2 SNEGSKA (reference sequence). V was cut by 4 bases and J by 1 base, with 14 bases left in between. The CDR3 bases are TGCAGTGCTAACACAGGGACTCATTCCTACAATGAGCAGTTCTTC. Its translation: CSANTGTHSYNEQFF.

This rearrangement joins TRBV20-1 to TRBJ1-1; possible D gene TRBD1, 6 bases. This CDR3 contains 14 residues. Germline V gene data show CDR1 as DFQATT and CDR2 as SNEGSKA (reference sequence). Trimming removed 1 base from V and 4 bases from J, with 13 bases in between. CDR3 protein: CSARGEGGVTEAFF. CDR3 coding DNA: TGCAGTGCTAGAGGAGAGGGGGGCGTCACTGAAGCTTTCTTT.

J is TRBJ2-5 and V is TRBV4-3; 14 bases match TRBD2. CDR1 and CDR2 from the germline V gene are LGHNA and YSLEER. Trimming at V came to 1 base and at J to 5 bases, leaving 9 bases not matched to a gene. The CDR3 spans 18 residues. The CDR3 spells CASSQALGTSGSPETQYF. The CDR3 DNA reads TGCGCCAGCAGCCAAGCCCTAGGGACTAGCGGGAGCCCGGAGACCCAGTACTTC.

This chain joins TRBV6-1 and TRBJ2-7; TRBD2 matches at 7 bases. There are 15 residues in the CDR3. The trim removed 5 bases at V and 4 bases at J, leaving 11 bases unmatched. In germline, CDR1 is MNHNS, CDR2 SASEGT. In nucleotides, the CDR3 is TGTGCCAGCAGTAGAGCGGGGAAGGGGCTTTACGAGCAGTACTTC. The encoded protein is CASSRAGKGLYEQYF.

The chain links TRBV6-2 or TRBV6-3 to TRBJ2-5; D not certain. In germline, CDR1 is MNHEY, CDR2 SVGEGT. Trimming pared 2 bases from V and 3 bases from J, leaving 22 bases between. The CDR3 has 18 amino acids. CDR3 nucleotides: TGTGCCAGCAGTTACCCCGAGGTTCGTAACGCAGGAGAAGAGACCCAGTACTTC. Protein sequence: CASSYPEVRNAGEETQYF.

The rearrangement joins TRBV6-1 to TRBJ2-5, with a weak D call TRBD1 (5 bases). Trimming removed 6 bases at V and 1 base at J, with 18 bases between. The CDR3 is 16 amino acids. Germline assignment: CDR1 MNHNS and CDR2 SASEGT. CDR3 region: CASRATPETAQETQYF. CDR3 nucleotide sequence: TGTGCCAGCAGGGCAACTCCGGAGACAGCCCAAGAGACCCAGTACTTC.

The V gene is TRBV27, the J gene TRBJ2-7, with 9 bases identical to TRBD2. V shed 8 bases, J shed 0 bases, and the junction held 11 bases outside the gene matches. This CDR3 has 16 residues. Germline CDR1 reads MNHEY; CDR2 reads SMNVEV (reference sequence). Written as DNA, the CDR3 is TGTGCCAGCTCAGCGCTCGGCGGGAGGGACTCCTACGAGCAGTACTTC. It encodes CASSALGGRDSYEQYF.

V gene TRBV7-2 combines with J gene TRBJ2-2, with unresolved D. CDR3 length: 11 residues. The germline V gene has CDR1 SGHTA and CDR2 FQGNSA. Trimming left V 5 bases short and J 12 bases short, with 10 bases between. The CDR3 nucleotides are TGTGCCAGCAGCCTGACGGGCAAGCTGTTTTTT. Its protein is CASSLTGKLFF.

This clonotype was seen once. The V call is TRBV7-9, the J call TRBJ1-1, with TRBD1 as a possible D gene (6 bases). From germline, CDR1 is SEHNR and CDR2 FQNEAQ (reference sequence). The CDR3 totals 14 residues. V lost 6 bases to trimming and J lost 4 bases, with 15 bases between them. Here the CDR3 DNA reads TGTGCCAGCAGTTTCACAGGGTATGGCACTGAAGCTTTCTTT. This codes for CASSFTGYGTEAFF.

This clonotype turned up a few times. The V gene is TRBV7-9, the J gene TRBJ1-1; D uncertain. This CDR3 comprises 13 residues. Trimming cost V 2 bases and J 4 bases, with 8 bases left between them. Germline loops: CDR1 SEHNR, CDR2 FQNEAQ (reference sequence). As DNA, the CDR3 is TGTGCCAGCAGCTTAAAGGCCAGCACTGAAGCTTTCTTT. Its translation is CASSLKASTEAFF.

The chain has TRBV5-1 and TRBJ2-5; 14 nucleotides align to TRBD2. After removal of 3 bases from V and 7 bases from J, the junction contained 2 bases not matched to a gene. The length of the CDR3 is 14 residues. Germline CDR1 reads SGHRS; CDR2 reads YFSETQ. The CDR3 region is CASSWGLAGATQYF. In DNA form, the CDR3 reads TGCGCCAGCAGCTGGGGACTAGCGGGAGCGACCCAGTACTTC.

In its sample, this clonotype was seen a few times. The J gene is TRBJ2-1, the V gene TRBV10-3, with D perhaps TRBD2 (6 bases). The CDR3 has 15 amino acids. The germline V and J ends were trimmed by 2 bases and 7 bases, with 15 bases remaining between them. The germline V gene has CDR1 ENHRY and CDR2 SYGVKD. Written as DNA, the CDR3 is TGTGCCATCAGTGAGACCACGGGACTCCAGAATGAGCAGTTCTTC. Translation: CAISETTGLQNEQFF.

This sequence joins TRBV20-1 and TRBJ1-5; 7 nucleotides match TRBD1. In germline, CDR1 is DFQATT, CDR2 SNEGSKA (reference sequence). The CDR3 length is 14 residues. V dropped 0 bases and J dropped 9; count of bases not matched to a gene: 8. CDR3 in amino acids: CSARDPWAGGPQHF. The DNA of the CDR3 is TGCAGTGCTAGAGATCCCTGGGCAGGGGGGCCCCAGCATTTT.

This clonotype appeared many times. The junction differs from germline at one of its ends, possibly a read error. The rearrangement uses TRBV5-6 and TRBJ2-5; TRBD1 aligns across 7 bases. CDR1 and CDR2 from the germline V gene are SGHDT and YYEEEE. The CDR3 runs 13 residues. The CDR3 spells CASSLDRQETQYF. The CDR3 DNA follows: TGTGCCAGCAGTTTGGACAGGCAAGAGACCCAGTACTTC. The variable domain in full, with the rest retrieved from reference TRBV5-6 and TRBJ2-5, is DAGVTQSPTHLIKTRGQQVTLRCSPKSGHDTVSWYQQALGQGPQFIFQYYEEEERQRGNFPDRFSGHQFPNYSSELNVNALLLGDSALYLCASSLDRQETQYFGPGTRLLVL.

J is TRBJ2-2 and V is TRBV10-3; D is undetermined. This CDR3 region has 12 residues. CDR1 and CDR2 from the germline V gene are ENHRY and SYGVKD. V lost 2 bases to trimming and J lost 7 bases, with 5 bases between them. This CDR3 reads CAISESGGELFF. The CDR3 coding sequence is TGTGCCATCAGTGAGAGTGGCGGGGAGCTGTTTTTT.

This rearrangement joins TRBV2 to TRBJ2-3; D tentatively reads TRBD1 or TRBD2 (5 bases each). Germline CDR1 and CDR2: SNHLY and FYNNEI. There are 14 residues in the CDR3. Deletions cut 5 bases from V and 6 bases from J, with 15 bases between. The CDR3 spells CASSLSRDRDTQYF. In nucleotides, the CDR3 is TGTGCCAGCAGTCTTTCGAGGGACCGGGATACGCAGTATTTT.

The CDR3 reads CASSQSLNEQFF. The CDR3 DNA sequence: TGCGCCAGCAGCCAATCTTTAAATGAGCAGTTCTTC. The V gene is TRBV4-1, the J gene TRBJ2-1, with D unresolved. There are 12 residues in the CDR3. Germline assignment: CDR1 MGHRA and CDR2 YSYEKL. Trimming stripped 2 bases from V and 7 bases from J, with 6 bases between.

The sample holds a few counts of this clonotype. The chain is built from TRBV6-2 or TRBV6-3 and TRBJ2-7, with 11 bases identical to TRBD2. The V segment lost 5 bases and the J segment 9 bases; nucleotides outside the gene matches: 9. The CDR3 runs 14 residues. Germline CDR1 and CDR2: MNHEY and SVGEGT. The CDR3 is CASSAPTSGTLQYF. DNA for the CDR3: TGTGCCAGCAGTGCCCCGACTAGCGGGACTTTGCAGTACTTC.

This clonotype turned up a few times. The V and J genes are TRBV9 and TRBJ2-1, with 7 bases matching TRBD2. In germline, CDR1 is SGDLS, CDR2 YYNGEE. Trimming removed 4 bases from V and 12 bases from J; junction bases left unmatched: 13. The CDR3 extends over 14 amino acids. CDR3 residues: CASSPSGGREVQFF. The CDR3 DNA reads TGTGCCAGCAGCCCCTCAGGCGGGAGAGAGGTGCAGTTCTTC.